This T cell receptor (beta chain) was profiled in a study of T-cell reconstitution after alpha-beta-depleted transplantation in children. V dropped 6 bases and J dropped 0; count of bases not matched to a gene: 9. From germline, CDR1 is MNHEY and CDR2 SMNVEV (reference sequence). The CDR3 consists of 19 residues. Using unique molecular identifiers, the investigators prepared the TCRbeta library. MiXCR was run by TCRdb on the PCR reads, yielding one entry per CDR3 protein. The data contain about 610,000 distinct CDR3 sequences, under 12% of them singletons. This clonotype has at least ten counts. This TCR came from a human donor who donated a stem cell graft to a child with acute myeloid leukemia. Source: PBMCs from the stem cell graft donor, taken from the stem cell graft. The chain carries TRBV27 and TRBJ2-1, with 15 bases that match TRBD2. The CDR3 protein is CASRGGTSGRTSSYNEQFF. The CDR3 nucleotides are TGTGCCAGCAGGGGGGGGACTAGCGGGAGGACAAGCTCCTACAATGAGCAGTTCTTC.